The 9 T cell receptor beta chains presented below share a single source sample, sequenced in a study of cytomegalovirus exposure and HLA in healthy donors. PCR employed 60 Vbeta and 13 Jbeta primers. Sequencing used immunoSEQ multiplex PCR; TCRdb keeps in-frame clones, though not all of them. The table lists under 200,000 clones, 80% of them singletons. Material for sequencing was PBMCs. These receptors came from a male donor in good health and CMV-seropositive.

V gene TRBV5-4 combines with J gene TRBJ2-5; TRBD2 aligns across 7 bases. The CDR3 spans 14 residues. Looked up from germline, CDR1 is SGHNT and CDR2 is YYREEE (reference sequence). After removal of 2 bases from V and 3 bases from J, the junction contained 4 bases not matched to a gene. The CDR3 region is CASSFTGGKETQYF. The CDR3 nucleotides read TGTGCCAGCAGCTTCACGGGAGGAAAAGAGACCCAGTACTTC.

CDR3 region: CASSDWGPLGQPQHF. The CDR3 DNA follows: TGTGCCAGCAGTGATTGGGGCCCCTTAGGGCAGCCCCAGCATTTT. The chain carries TRBV2 and TRBJ1-5, with a tentative D call TRBD1 (5 bases). This CDR3 spans 15 amino acids. CDR1 and CDR2 from the germline V gene are SNHLY and FYNNEI. Trimming removed 3 bases from V and 7 bases from J, with 16 bases in between.

The rearrangement uses TRBV7-9 and TRBJ2-5, with D unresolved. This CDR3 spans 14 amino acids. The germline V gene has CDR1 SEHNR and CDR2 FQNEAQ (reference sequence). Trimming removed 0 bases at V and 0 bases at J, with 5 bases between. CDR3 in DNA: TGTGCCAGCAGCTTAGCTGCGTACCAAGAGACCCAGTACTTC. This codes for CASSLAAYQETQYF.

The chain has TRBV5-1 and TRBJ2-1; 11 bases match TRBD2. CDR1 SGHRS and CDR2 YFSETQ come from the germline V gene. The trim removed 1 base at V and 7 bases at J, leaving 7 bases unmatched. CDR3 length: 16 amino acids. The CDR3 loop is CASSLRTSGRGNEQFF. The DNA of the CDR3 is TGCGCCAGCAGCTTGAGGACTAGCGGGCGGGGAAATGAGCAGTTCTTC.

The chain recombines TRBV10-3 with TRBJ2-3; TRBD2 might be the D (5 bases). This CDR3 has 15 residues. Trimming cost V 3 bases and J 2 bases, with 12 bases left between them. From germline, CDR1 is ENHRY and CDR2 SYGVKD. CDR3 region: CAISDQPGITDTQYF. CDR3 DNA sequence: TGTGCCATCAGTGACCAGCCGGGGATCACAGATACGCAGTATTTT.

Of note for this clone: This specimen includes other DNA sequences encoding the same CDR3. This chain joins TRBV27 and TRBJ2-7, with 9 nucleotides matching TRBD1. Trimming cost V 9 bases and J 4 bases; bases outside gene matches: 22. The germline V gene has CDR1 MNHEY and CDR2 SMNVEV (reference sequence). The CDR3 spans 18 residues. This CDR3 is CASSSGTGMASGLYEQYF. CDR3 DNA: TGTGCCAGTTCTTCCGGGACAGGGATGGCCAGCGGGTTATACGAGCAGTACTTC.

This chain joins TRBV9 and TRBJ2-5; possible D gene TRBD2, 6 bases. Germline V gene lookup returns CDR1 SGDLS and CDR2 YYNGEE. The CDR3 is 13 amino acids. The ends were cut back, 0 bases at V and 5 bases at J, with 8 bases in the middle. The CDR3 DNA sequence: TGTGCCAGCAGCGTAGCGGGAGCGGAGACCCAGTACTTC. Amino acids: CASSVAGAETQYF.

The chain combines TRBV2 with TRBJ1-1; D is perhaps TRBD1 (5 bases). The CDR3 is 13 amino acids. The germline V and J ends were trimmed by 8 bases and 1 base, with 11 bases remaining between them. Germline V lookup: CDR1 SNHLY, CDR2 FYNNEI. The chain's CDR3 is CASPGARNTEAFF. The CDR3 region has the DNA TGTGCCAGCCCTGGGGCAAGGAACACTGAAGCTTTCTTT.

This chain uses TRBV27 with TRBJ2-3, with a possible D match to TRBD2 (5 bases). The CDR3 length is 16 residues. Germline assignment: CDR1 MNHEY and CDR2 SMNVEV (reference sequence). Trimming left V 2 bases short and J 0 bases short, with 12 bases between. CDR3 amino acids: CASSLELALSTDTQYF. The CDR3 DNA follows: TGTGCCAGCAGTTTAGAGCTAGCCCTTAGCACAGATACGCAGTATTTT.